This T cell receptor beta chain was sequenced in a study of identical twins. Findings and limits, study-wide: The study reached conclusions through statistical analysis that was cross-sectional, not following the same donors. Modeled out-of-frame TCR alpha sharing in monozygotic twins fell below observed levels.

The CDR3 is 16 amino acids. Germline-derived CDR1 and CDR2 are DFQATT and SNEGSKA (reference sequence). Using its own MiXCR run on the 5' RACE reads, TCRdb lists one record per CDR3 protein. The sample lists 300,000 to 400,000 distinct CDR3 sequences, roughly an eighth occurring once. Worth noting for this clonotype: The antigen is not known. A much larger clone differs by one base, so this may be a read error.

These same data were also listed under a study on yellow fever vaccine responses in identical twins.

The receptor's source is a woman aged 18-29 years in good health. The chain employs TRBV20-1 and TRBJ2-2, with a tentative D call TRBD2 (5 bases). Input material: CD8+ T cells sorted from blood. The DNA for the CDR3 is TGCTGTGCTAGAGATGGTTTGGGTCGGGAAAGCGGGGAGCTGTTTTTT. Translating it yields CCARDGLGRESGELFF.